This TCR beta chain emerged from a study of T cell responses to AZD1222 COVID-19 vaccine. General study results and limits: Regions 160-218 and 743-854 dominated among vaccine-associated CD4 TCRs spanning spike. Sampling captured repertoires only after the peak T cell response. Targets within unmutated variant regions were reportedly found for nearly half of spike-specific TCRs. Among those given AZD1222, only five to seven were seropositive at baseline.

Note on this clone: The antigen remains undetermined.

TCRdb's table, derived via immunoSEQ multiplex PCR, lists solely in-frame clones and lacks some. The table shows 100,000 to 120,000 clones, with less than 90% occurring only once. The CDR3 extends over 14 amino acids. Germline CDR1 is SEHNR and CDR2 is FQNEAQ (reference sequence). The V and J ends lost 1 base and 7 bases respectively, with 10 bases between them. The material was peripheral blood, obtained on day 0 of AZD1222 vaccination. This receptor was obtained from an adult in good health. The chain has TRBV7-9 and TRBJ1-4; D uncertain. The CDR3 sequence: CASSLGAGPEKLFF. CDR3 DNA: TGTGCCAGCAGCTTAGGGGCAGGCCCTGAAAAACTGTTTTTT. Together with reference TRBV7-9 and TRBJ1-4, the CDR3 gives the full variable domain: DTGVSQNPRHKITKRGQNVTFRCDPISEHNRLYWYRQTLGQGPEFLTYFQNEAQLEKSRLLSDRFSAERPKGSFSTLEIQRTEQGDSAMYLCASSLGAGPEKLFFGSGTQLSVL.